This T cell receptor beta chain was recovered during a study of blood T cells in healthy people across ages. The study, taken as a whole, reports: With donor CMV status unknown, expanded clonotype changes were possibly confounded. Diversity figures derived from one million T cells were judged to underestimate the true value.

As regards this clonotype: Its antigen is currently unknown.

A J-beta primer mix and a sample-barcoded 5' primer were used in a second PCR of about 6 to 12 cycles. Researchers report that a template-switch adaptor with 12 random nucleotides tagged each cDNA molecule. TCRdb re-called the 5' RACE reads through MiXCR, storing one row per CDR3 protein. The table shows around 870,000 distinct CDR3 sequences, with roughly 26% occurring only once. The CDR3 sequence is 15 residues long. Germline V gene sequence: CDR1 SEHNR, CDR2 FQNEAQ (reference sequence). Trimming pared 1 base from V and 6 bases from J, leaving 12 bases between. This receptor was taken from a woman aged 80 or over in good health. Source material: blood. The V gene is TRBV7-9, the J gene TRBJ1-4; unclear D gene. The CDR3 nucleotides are TGTGCCAGCAGCTTAGGGAATGGCAGAGATGAAAAACTGTTTTTT. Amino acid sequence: CASSLGNGRDEKLFF.